This is a list of T cell receptor beta chains from one sample in a study of cytomegalovirus exposure and HLA in healthy donors. This table comes from immunoSEQ multiplex PCR, and its TCRdb copy is limited to in-frame clones, with some not included. The table shows 150,000 to 160,000 clones, with around 79% occurring only once. Sequencing was done on a sample of PBMCs. These receptors all come from a man aged 25-45 years in good health and CMV-seropositive. Each CDR3 is given with its conserved first and last residue. Each record gives: V gene, J gene, CDR3 protein.

TRBV7-6	TRBJ1-6	CASSSQGTGYSPLHF
TRBV27	TRBJ2-1	CASSFQGLAGVLYNEQFF
TRBV6-5	TRBJ1-2	CASLGGWGYTF
TRBV29-1	TRBJ2-1	CSVEGAGGRRYEQFF
TRBV7-9	TRBJ2-2	CASSPEMAGELFF
TRBV28	TRBJ2-7	CASSSTGGGFYEQYF
TRBV6-5	TRBJ2-7	CASSSFGQGRSYEQYF
TRBV7-2	TRBJ2-2	CASSSRSGGPGTGELFF
TRBV7-9	TRBJ2-7	CASSTRPGEQYF
TRBV4-2	TRBJ1-2	CASSQDERTAPGYTF
TRBV18	TRBJ1-3	CASSPRDSLSGNTIYF
TRBV7-2	TRBJ2-3	CASSSVDTQYF
TRBV7-9	TRBJ2-5	CASSLGRGTLAETQYF
TRBV4-2	TRBJ2-5	CASSQDTGGTSGGPGSQETQYF
TRBV2	TRBJ1-3	CASTWDRGSGNTIYF
TRBV7-6	TRBJ2-3	CASSLTGLPTHTDTQYF
TRBV30	TRBJ2-7	CAWRQGLSSYEQYF
TRBV6-4	TRBJ1-2	CASSDEGYGYTF
TRBV7-2	TRBJ2-3	CASSLALTGGDTQYF
TRBV4-3	TRBJ1-6	CASSLGQGERSPLHF
TRBV29-1	TRBJ2-7	CSATTPLAGYHEQYF
TRBV5-1	TRBJ2-5	CASSTRDRQETQYF
TRBV7-8	TRBJ2-5	CASSLGGLKPGETQYF